The 8 T cell receptor beta chains below were found in one sample sequenced in a study of blood T cell repertoires in COVID-19. The repertoire was sequenced with immunoSEQ multiplex PCR; TCRdb's copy has only in-frame clones and lacks some. Of 150,000 to 200,000 clones listed, more than 85% are singletons. The sequencing sample was made of peripheral blood. The receptor set was obtained from a man between 18 and 29 years old with acute or convalescent COVID-19.

This sequence joins TRBV15 and TRBJ2-2, with 9 nucleotides matching TRBD1. Germline V gives CDR1 LNHNV, CDR2 YYDKDF (reference sequence). The CDR3 is 14 residues long. Losses at the gene ends were 5 bases for V and 5 bases for J; bases not matched to a gene: 3. CDR3 in amino acids: CATSSGQGTGELFF. The DNA for the CDR3 is TGTGCCACCAGCTCAGGACAGGGGACCGGGGAGCTGTTTTTT.

The chain employs TRBV10-3 and TRBJ1-3; 7 nucleotides agree with TRBD1. Germline values: CDR1 ENHRY, CDR2 SYGVKD. Trimming at V came to 6 bases and at J to 0 bases, leaving 5 bases not matched to a gene. The CDR3 runs to 15 residues. The CDR3 nucleotides are TGTGCCATCAGAAGGGACAGTCACTCTGGAAACACCATATATTTT. Translated: CAIRRDSHSGNTIYF.

This chain uses TRBV3-1 (or the pseudogene TRBV3-2) with TRBJ2-1; maybe TRBD1 (5 bases). The V and J ends lost 4 bases and 12 bases respectively, with 16 bases between them. Germline CDR1 is LGHDT and CDR2 is YNNKEL (reference sequence). CDR3 length: 13 amino acids. CDR3 loop: CASSPDSSRRQFF. The CDR3 DNA reads as TGTGCCAGCAGCCCCGACAGCTCCCGTCGGCAGTTCTTC.

This clone was observed a few times. The chain combines TRBV4-1 with TRBJ1-2, with no clear D. The V gene lost 0 bases and the J gene lost 5 bases, with 16 bases spanning the gap. The CDR3 has 16 amino acids. Germline CDR1 MGHRA, CDR2 YSYEKL. The DNA of the CDR3 is TGCGCCAGCAGCCAAGATTTCACCGAAGCCCTTTATGGCTACACCTTC. Translating it yields CASSQDFTEALYGYTF.

V is TRBV2 and J is TRBJ1-4; D possibly corresponds to TRBD1 (6 bases). V gave up 7 bases and J gave up 8 bases, with 14 bases separating them. Germline V gene sequence: CDR1 SNHLY, CDR2 FYNNEI. The length of the CDR3 is 13 residues. CDR3 region: CASTRQDWEKLFF. The CDR3 nucleotides are TGTGCCAGCACCAGACAGGATTGGGAAAAACTGTTTTTT.

The J gene is TRBJ2-5, the V gene TRBV5-4; the D gene is possibly TRBD2 (6 bases). The CDR3 consists of 15 residues. Trimming stripped 0 bases from V and 4 bases from J, with 13 bases between. Germline loops: CDR1 SGHNT, CDR2 YYREEE (reference sequence). The CDR3 sequence is CASSLANVGGETQYF. The CDR3 DNA reads TGTGCCAGCAGCTTGGCCAACGTCGGGGGAGAGACCCAGTACTTC. The full variable domain, completed using reference TRBV5-4 and TRBJ2-5, is ETGVTQSPTHLIKTRGQQVTLRCSSQSGHNTVSWYQQALGQGPQFIFQYYREEENGRGNFPPRFSGLQFPNYSSELNVNALELDDSALYLCASSLANVGGETQYFGPGTRLLVL.

The chain uses TRBV2 and TRBJ2-5; TRBD2 agrees at 9 bases. Per the germline V gene, CDR1 is SNHLY and CDR2 is FYNNEI. The CDR3 runs 14 residues. J gave up 5 bases and V 6 bases, and 7 bases lay outside the gene matches. Written as DNA, the CDR3 is TGTGCCAGCAGAGTTAGCGGGGGTGGGGAGACCCAGTACTTC. Protein: CASRVSGGGETQYF.

This rearrangement joins TRBV18 to TRBJ1-2; D might be TRBD1 (5 bases). CDR3 length: 15 residues. Trimming stripped 0 bases from V and 4 bases from J, with 12 bases between. Germline V lookup: CDR1 KGHSH, CDR2 LQKENI. This CDR3 reads CASSPPLGAGYGYTF. DNA of the CDR3: TGTGCCAGCTCACCACCGTTAGGGGCCGGCTATGGCTACACCTTC.